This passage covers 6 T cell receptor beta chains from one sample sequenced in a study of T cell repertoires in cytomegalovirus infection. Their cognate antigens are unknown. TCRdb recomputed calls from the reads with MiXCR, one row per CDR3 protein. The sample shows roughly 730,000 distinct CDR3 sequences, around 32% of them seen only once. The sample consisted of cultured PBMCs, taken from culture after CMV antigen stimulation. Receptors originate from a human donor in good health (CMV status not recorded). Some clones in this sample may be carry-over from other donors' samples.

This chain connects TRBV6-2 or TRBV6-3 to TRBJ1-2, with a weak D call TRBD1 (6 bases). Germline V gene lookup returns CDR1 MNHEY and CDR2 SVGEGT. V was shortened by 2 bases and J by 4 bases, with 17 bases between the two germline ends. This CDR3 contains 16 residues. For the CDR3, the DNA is TGTGCCAGCAGTTACAGGGCAGGGGTGCTCGGCTATGGCTACACCTTC. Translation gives CASSYRAGVLGYGYTF.

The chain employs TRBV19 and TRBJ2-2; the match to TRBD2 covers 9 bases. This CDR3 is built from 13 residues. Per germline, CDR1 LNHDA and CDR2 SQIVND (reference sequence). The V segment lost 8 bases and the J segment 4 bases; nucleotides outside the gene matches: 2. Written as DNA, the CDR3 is TGTGCCAGTGGGGGACTAGCCACCGGGGAGCTGTTTTTT. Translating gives CASGGLATGELFF.

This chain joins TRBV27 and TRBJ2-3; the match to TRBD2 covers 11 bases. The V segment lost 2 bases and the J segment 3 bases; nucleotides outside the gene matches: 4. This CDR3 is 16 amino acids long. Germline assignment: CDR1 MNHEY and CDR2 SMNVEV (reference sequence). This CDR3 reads CASSLRLAGLTDTQYF. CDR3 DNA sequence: TGTGCCAGCAGTTTACGACTAGCGGGGCTAACAGATACGCAGTATTTT.

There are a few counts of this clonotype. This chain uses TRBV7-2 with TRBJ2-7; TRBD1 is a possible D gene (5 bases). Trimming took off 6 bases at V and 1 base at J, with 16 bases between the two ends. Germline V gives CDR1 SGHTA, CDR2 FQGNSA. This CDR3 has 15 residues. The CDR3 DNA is TGTGCCAGCAGACCCGACGGACACCGATCCTACGAGCAGTACTTC. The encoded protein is CASRPDGHRSYEQYF.

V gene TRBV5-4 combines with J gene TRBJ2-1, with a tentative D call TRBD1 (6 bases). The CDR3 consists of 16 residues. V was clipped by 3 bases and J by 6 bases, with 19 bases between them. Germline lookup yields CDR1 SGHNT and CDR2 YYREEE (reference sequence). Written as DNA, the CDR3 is TGTGCCAGCAGCTGGGGCGCCGGGACAAATATCAATGAGCAGTTCTTC. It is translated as CASSWGAGTNINEQFF.

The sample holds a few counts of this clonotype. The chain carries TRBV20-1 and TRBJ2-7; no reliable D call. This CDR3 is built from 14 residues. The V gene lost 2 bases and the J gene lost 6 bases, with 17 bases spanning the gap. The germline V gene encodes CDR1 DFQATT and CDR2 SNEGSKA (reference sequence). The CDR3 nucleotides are TGCAGTGCTAGACCAGGAATCGGCTCCGGCGAGCAGTACTTC. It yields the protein CSARPGIGSGEQYF.